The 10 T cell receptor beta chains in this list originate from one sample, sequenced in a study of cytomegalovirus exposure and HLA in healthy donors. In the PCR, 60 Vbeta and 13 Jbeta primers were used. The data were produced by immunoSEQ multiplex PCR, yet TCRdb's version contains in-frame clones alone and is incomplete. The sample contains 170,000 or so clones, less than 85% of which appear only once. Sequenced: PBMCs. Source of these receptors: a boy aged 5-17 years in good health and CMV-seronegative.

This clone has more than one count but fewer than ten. The DNA for the CDR3 is TGTGCCAGTAGTACGCCAGGAGGAAACACCATATATTTT. Its protein is CASSTPGGNTIYF. The V gene is TRBV19, the J gene TRBJ1-3; D uncertain. V lost 4 bases and J lost 4, with 8 bases in between. The CDR3 runs to 13 residues. The germline V gene has CDR1 LNHDA and CDR2 SQIVND (reference sequence).

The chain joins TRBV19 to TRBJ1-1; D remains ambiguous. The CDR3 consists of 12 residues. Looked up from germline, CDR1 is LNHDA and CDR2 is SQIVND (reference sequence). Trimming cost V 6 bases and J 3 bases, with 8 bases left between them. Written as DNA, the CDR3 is TGTGCCAGTAGCTTGGAGTACACTGAAGCTTTCTTT. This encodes CASSLEYTEAFF.

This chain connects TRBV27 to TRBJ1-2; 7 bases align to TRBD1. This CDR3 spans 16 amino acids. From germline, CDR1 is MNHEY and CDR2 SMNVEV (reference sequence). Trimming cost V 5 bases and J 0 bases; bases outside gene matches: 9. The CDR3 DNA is TGTGCCAGCAGTCGAGGGGGCAACCCAGCTAACTATGGCTACACCTTC. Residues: CASSRGGNPANYGYTF.

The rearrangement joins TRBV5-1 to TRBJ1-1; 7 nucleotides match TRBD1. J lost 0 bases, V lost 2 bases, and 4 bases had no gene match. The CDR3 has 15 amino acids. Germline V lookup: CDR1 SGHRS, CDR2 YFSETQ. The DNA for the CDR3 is TGCGCCAGCAGCTTAGGGACAGTTATGAACACTGAAGCTTTCTTT. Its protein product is CASSLGTVMNTEAFF.

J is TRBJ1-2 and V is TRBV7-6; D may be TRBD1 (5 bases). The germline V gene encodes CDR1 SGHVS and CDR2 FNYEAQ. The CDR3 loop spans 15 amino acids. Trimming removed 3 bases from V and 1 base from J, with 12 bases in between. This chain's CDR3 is CASSLGSGGNYGYTF. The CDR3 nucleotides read TGTGCCAGCAGCTTGGGGTCCGGGGGTAACTATGGCTACACCTTC.

CDR3 in DNA: TGCGCCAGCAGCTACGGACAGAGTGAAGCTTTCTTT. Translation gives CASSYGQSEAFF. The chain is built from TRBV5-1 and TRBJ1-1, with D perhaps matching TRBD1 (6 bases). Trimming left V 3 bases short and J 7 bases short, with 10 bases between. Germline lookup yields CDR1 SGHRS and CDR2 YFSETQ. The CDR3 sequence is 12 residues long.

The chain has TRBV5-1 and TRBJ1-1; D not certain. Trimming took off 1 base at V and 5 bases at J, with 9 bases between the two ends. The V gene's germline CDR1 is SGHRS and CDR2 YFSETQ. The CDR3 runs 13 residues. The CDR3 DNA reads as TGCGCCAGCAGCTTGCGCGGTCCTACTGAAGCTTTCTTT. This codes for CASSLRGPTEAFF.

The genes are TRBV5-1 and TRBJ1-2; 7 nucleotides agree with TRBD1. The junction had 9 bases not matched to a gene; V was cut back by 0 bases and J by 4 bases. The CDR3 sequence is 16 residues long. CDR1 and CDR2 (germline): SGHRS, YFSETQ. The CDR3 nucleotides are TGCGCCAGCAGCTTGGCCGTCCAGGGGGTCGGCTATGGCTACACCTTC. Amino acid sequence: CASSLAVQGVGYGYTF.

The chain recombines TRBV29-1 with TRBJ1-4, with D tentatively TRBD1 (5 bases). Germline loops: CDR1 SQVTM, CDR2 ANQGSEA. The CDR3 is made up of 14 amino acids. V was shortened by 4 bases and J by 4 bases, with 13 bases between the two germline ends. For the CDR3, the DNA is TGCAGCGTTGCCCTCGGAGGGGTTAATGAAAAACTGTTTTTT. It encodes CSVALGGVNEKLFF.

The CDR3 DNA reads TGTGCCAGCAGCTTAGGGACAGGTTTCTACGAGCAGTACTTC. It is translated as CASSLGTGFYEQYF. V is TRBV5-6 and J is TRBJ2-7; TRBD1 matches at 8 bases. Germline V gives CDR1 SGHDT, CDR2 YYEEEE. The junction had 4 bases not matched to a gene; V was cut back by 2 bases and J by 3 bases. The CDR3 runs to 14 residues.